This TCR beta chain was identified in a study of molecular identifiers for immune sequencing clone quantification. TCRdb analysed the PCR reads with MiXCR anew, one entry per CDR3 protein. The repertoire has tens of thousands of distinct CDR3 sequences, about 19% of them found once; the top ten carry about 1.3%. Study-wide results and limits: The study found clones above 20 RNA copies held over 97% of effector molecules and under 1% in naive cells.

V shed 3 bases, J shed 0 bases, and the junction held 9 bases outside the gene matches. The CDR3 runs 16 residues. Per the germline V gene, CDR1 is SGHKS and CDR2 is YYEKEE (reference sequence). At least ten counts were recorded for this clonotype. As yet, its antigen is unknown. The V and J genes are TRBV5-5 and TRBJ2-7; 7 nucleotides agree with TRBD1. The receptor was isolated from a human donor in good health. Some libraries in this study had Jurkat cell RNA spiked in. Input material: naive CD8+ T cells from blood, with Jurkat cell RNA spiked in. Stated subset: FACS-sorted CD8+CD4-CCR7+CD45RA+ naive T cells. The CDR3 nucleotides read TGTGCCAGCAGCTCCGACTCGGGACAGCCCTCCTACGAGCAGTACTTC. This codes for CASSSDSGQPSYEQYF.